This is a list of T cell receptor beta chains from one sample in a study of blood T cell repertoires in COVID-19. The table came from immunoSEQ multiplex PCR; TCRdb's copy has only in-frame clones and leaves some out. The sample holds some 200,000 clones, more than 65% seen once. The source material was peripheral blood. The receptors derive from a woman aged 25 to 39 who had recovered from COVID-19. Each CDR3 is given with its conserved first and last residue. Each record gives: V gene, J gene, clone size, D gene, CDR3 protein, CDR3 DNA. A D gene is named only where the DNA matches it firmly. Clone size, where shown, is once, few, many, or a class for clones that have expanded.

V: TRBV6-5; J: TRBJ1-2; size: .; D: .; CDR3: CASSYLDRNYGYTF; DNA: TGTGCCAGCAGTTACCTGGACAGAAACTATGGCTACACCTTC
V: TRBV10-1; J: TRBJ2-3; size: .; D: TRBD2; CDR3: CASGEAGDSTDTQYF; DNA: TGCGCCAGCGGTGAAGCGGGAGACTCCACAGATACGCAGTATTTT
V: TRBV10-2; J: TRBJ2-1; size: .; D: TRBD2; CDR3: CASTPGGVEQFF; DNA: TGCGCCAGCACCCCGGGGGGAGTAGAGCAGTTCTTC
V: TRBV1; J: TRBJ2-1; size: .; D: .; CDR3: CTSSMWTSGTDEQFF; DNA: TGCACCAGCAGTATGTGGACTAGCGGGACCGATGAGCAGTTCTTC
V: TRBV28; J: TRBJ2-7; size: few; D: .; CDR3: CASSQARDSITYEQYF; DNA: TGTGCCAGCAGCCAAGCACGGGACTCCATAACCTACGAGCAGTACTTC
V: TRBV9; J: TRBJ1-1; size: .; D: .; CDR3: CASSVTPGAEAFF; DNA: TGTGCCAGCAGCGTAACTCCAGGGGCTGAAGCTTTCTTT
V: TRBV30; J: TRBJ2-5; size: .; D: .; CDR3: CAWKGGVGGPQETQYF; DNA: TGTGCCTGGAAGGGAGGCGTGGGAGGTCCCCAAGAGACCCAGTACTTC
V: TRBV7-9; J: TRBJ2-5; size: .; D: TRBD1; CDR3: CASSSRQGPHQETQYF; DNA: TGTGCCAGCAGCTCCAGACAGGGGCCTCATCAAGAGACCCAGTACTTC
V: TRBV28; J: TRBJ2-3; size: .; D: TRBD1; CDR3: CASSGQGASGDTQYF; DNA: TGTGCCAGCAGTGGACAGGGGGCGTCGGGAGATACGCAGTATTTT
V: TRBV3-1/TRBV3-2; J: TRBJ2-5; size: once; D: TRBD2; CDR3: CASSPGLAGKNYQETQYF; DNA: TGTGCCAGCAGCCCGGGACTAGCGGGTAAAAATTACCAAGAGACCCAGTACTTC
V: TRBV5-6; J: TRBJ1-6; size: .; D: TRBD1; CDR3: CASSGTGGNSPLHF; DNA: TGTGCCAGCAGCGGGACAGGGGGGAATTCACCCCTCCACTTT
V: TRBV24-1; J: TRBJ1-1; size: medium-sized; D: .; CDR3: CATSDSGGGNTEAFF; DNA: TGTGCCACCAGTGATTCCGGGGGGGGTAACACTGAAGCTTTCTTT
V: TRBV5-4; J: TRBJ2-5; size: .; D: TRBD1; CDR3: CASSPGGTGEWETQYF; DNA: TGTGCCAGCAGCCCAGGCGGGACAGGGGAGTGGGAGACCCAGTACTTC
V: TRBV23-1; J: TRBJ1-4; size: .; D: TRBD1; CDR3: CASSQRPRGPLTNEKLFF; DNA: TGCGCCAGCAGTCAGCGCCCCAGGGGGCCTTTGACTAATGAAAAACTGTTTTTT
V: TRBV7-9; J: TRBJ1-4; size: once; D: TRBD1; CDR3: CASTQDRGREKLFF; DNA: TGTGCCAGCACCCAGGACAGGGGAAGGGAAAAACTGTTTTTT
V: TRBV12-3/TRBV12-4; J: TRBJ1-2; size: once; D: .; CDR3: CASSSQGNYGYTF; DNA: TGTGCCAGCAGCTCACAGGGAAACTATGGCTACACCTTC
V: TRBV3-1/TRBV3-2; J: TRBJ2-3; size: .; D: TRBD2; CDR3: CASSQTTGALLAGLAGVVDTQYF; DNA: TGTGCCAGCAGCCAGACGACGGGGGCGCTACTAGCCGGATTAGCGGGAGTCGTAGATACGCAGTATTTT
V: TRBV28; J: TRBJ2-1; size: .; D: TRBD2; CDR3: CASSLSRGGNEQFF; DNA: TGTGCCAGCAGCCTCTCTCGGGGGGGGAATGAGCAGTTCTTC
V: TRBV27; J: TRBJ1-5; size: .; D: .; CDR3: CATSSSNQPQHF; DNA: TGTGCCACCTCCTCGAGCAATCAGCCCCAGCATTTT
V: TRBV6-5; J: TRBJ1-3; size: .; D: .; CDR3: CASSLQGGGNTIYF; DNA: TGTGCCAGCAGCCTACAGGGCGGGGGAAACACCATATATTTT
V: TRBV6-5; J: TRBJ1-2; size: .; D: .; CDR3: CASRPDLNYGYTF; DNA: TGTGCCAGCAGGCCCGACTTAAACTATGGCTACACCTTC
V: TRBV7-3; J: TRBJ1-1; size: .; D: TRBD1; CDR3: CASSTAPRDRGTEAFF; DNA: TGTGCCAGCAGCACAGCACCGCGGGACAGGGGGACTGAAGCTTTCTTT
V: TRBV6-5; J: TRBJ1-2; size: .; D: .; CDR3: CASSYSAGNGYTF; DNA: TGTGCCAGCAGTTACTCTGCCGGGAATGGCTACACCTTC
V: TRBV19; J: TRBJ2-7; size: .; D: .; CDR3: CASSPTATGGMGQYF; DNA: TGTGCCAGTAGTCCTACGGCGACTGGCGGTATGGGGCAGTACTTC
V: TRBV24-1; J: TRBJ2-7; size: .; D: .; CDR3: CATSGTVEQYF; DNA: TGTGCCACCAGTGGCACGGTCGAGCAGTACTTC
V: TRBV4-1; J: TRBJ2-2; size: .; D: .; CDR3: CASSQESADTGELFF; DNA: TGCGCCAGCAGCCAAGAGAGCGCCGACACCGGGGAGCTGTTTTTT
V: TRBV3-1/TRBV3-2; J: TRBJ2-2; size: .; D: .; CDR3: CASSQFTSVGELFF; DNA: TGTGCCAGCAGCCAGTTCACGAGCGTCGGGGAGCTGTTTTTT
V: TRBV6-6; J: TRBJ1-4; size: .; D: TRBD1; CDR3: CASSPGTGGFFNEKLFF; DNA: TGTGCCAGCAGTCCCGGGACAGGGGGCTTTTTTAATGAAAAACTGTTTTTT
V: TRBV28; J: TRBJ2-7; size: once; D: TRBD2; CDR3: CASSLATSGYSYEQYF; DNA: TGTGCCAGCAGTTTAGCAACTAGCGGGTATTCCTACGAGCAGTACTTC
V: TRBV7-9; J: TRBJ2-1; size: .; D: .; CDR3: CASSFSLAPNEQFF; DNA: TGTGCCAGCAGCTTTTCTCTGGCCCCAAATGAGCAGTTCTTC
V: TRBV11-3; J: TRBJ2-1; size: .; D: TRBD2; CDR3: CASSLGTSGSDEQFF; DNA: TGTGCCAGCAGCTTGGGGACTAGCGGGAGTGATGAGCAGTTCTTC
V: TRBV5-6; J: TRBJ1-5; size: .; D: TRBD1; CDR3: CASSSLTGDQPQHF; DNA: TGTGCCAGCAGCTCCTTGACAGGGGATCAGCCCCAGCATTTT
V: TRBV2; J: TRBJ2-3; size: .; D: TRBD2; CDR3: CASRGLAGVRIDTQYF; DNA: TGTGCCAGCAGGGGACTAGCGGGAGTCCGAATAGATACGCAGTATTTT
V: TRBV19; J: TRBJ1-6; size: .; D: TRBD1; CDR3: CASQSTGGGSPLHF; DNA: TGTGCCAGTCAGAGTACAGGGGGTGGTTCACCCCTCCACTTT
V: TRBV9; J: TRBJ2-1; size: .; D: .; CDR3: CASSVGGLASYNEQFF; DNA: TGTGCCAGCAGCGTAGGTGGTCTAGCTTCCTACAATGAGCAGTTCTTC
V: TRBV6-5; J: TRBJ1-2; size: once; D: TRBD1; CDR3: CASSPRTGGIYGYTF; DNA: TGTGCCAGCAGTCCGCGGACAGGGGGCATCTATGGCTACACCTTC
V: TRBV5-1; J: TRBJ2-5; size: .; D: .; CDR3: CASSLGGADQETQYF; DNA: TGCGCCAGCAGCTTGGGTGGTGCGGACCAAGAGACCCAGTACTTC
V: TRBV29-1; J: TRBJ2-3; size: .; D: TRBD2; CDR3: CSVEDPGLAGTDTQYF; DNA: TGCAGCGTTGAAGATCCGGGACTAGCGGGCACAGATACGCAGTATTTT
V: TRBV7-9; J: TRBJ1-1; size: .; D: .; CDR3: CASSLVVSNTEAFF; DNA: TGTGCCAGCAGCTTAGTCGTATCGAACACTGAAGCTTTCTTT
V: TRBV9; J: TRBJ2-3; size: .; D: TRBD2; CDR3: CASSPHGGSDTQYF; DNA: TGTGCCAGCAGCCCCCACGGGGGGTCAGATACGCAGTATTTT
V: TRBV28; J: TRBJ1-1; size: .; D: .; CDR3: CASSLWTGTRDEAFF; DNA: TGTGCCAGCAGTTTATGGACAGGAACCAGGGATGAAGCTTTCTTT
V: TRBV9; J: TRBJ2-6; size: .; D: TRBD1; CDR3: CASSVGAGTGNSGANVLTF; DNA: TGTGCCAGCAGCGTGGGGGCGGGGACAGGGAACTCTGGGGCCAACGTCCTGACTTTC
V: TRBV3-1/TRBV3-2; J: TRBJ1-2; size: .; D: .; CDR3: CASSQEAQGHYGYTF; DNA: TGTGCCAGCAGCCAAGAGGCGCAGGGGCACTATGGCTACACCTTC
V: TRBV11-2; J: TRBJ2-7; size: .; D: TRBD2; CDR3: CASSLGGGLAGERYEQYF; DNA: TGTGCCAGCAGCTTGGGGGGGGGACTAGCGGGAGAGAGGTACGAGCAGTACTTC
V: TRBV23-1; J: TRBJ2-7; size: .; D: .; CDR3: CASSQRDSSPANTAGEQYF; DNA: TGCGCCAGCAGTCAACGGGATTCGTCGCCAGCAAACACCGCCGGCGAGCAGTACTTC
V: TRBV9; J: TRBJ2-7; size: once; D: TRBD1; CDR3: CASSVGQGAYEQYF; DNA: TGTGCCAGCAGCGTAGGACAGGGGGCCTACGAGCAGTACTTC
V: TRBV6-5; J: TRBJ2-1; size: .; D: TRBD2; CDR3: CASSYSTSGHNEQFF; DNA: TGTGCCAGCAGTTATTCGACTAGCGGGCACAATGAGCAGTTCTTC
V: TRBV29-1; J: TRBJ1-1; size: once; D: .; CDR3: CSAIEGWGTEAFF; DNA: TGCAGCGCCATCGAGGGTTGGGGCACTGAAGCTTTCTTT
V: TRBV7-9; J: TRBJ1-1; size: medium-sized; D: .; CDR3: CASSSLRGGRLRGSEAFF; DNA: TGTGCCAGCAGCAGCCTCCGCGGGGGTCGCTTGAGGGGTTCGGAAGCTTTCTTT
V: TRBV28; J: TRBJ2-7; size: .; D: TRBD2; CDR3: CASSQGLAGAYEQYF; DNA: TGTGCCAGCAGTCAGGGACTAGCGGGAGCCTACGAGCAGTACTTC
V: TRBV3-1/TRBV3-2; J: TRBJ1-1; size: .; D: .; CDR3: CASSPQVLLDTEAFF; DNA: TGTGCCAGCAGCCCTCAGGTTCTCTTGGACACTGAAGCTTTCTTT
V: TRBV6-5; J: TRBJ1-1; size: .; D: .; CDR3: CASSYSYSENTEAFF; DNA: TGTGCCAGCAGTTACTCGTATAGTGAGAACACTGAAGCTTTCTTT
V: TRBV4-1; J: TRBJ2-1; size: .; D: TRBD2; CDR3: CASSQELAGYNEQFF; DNA: TGCGCCAGCAGCCAAGAACTAGCGGGATACAATGAGCAGTTCTTC
V: TRBV5-4; J: TRBJ2-1; size: .; D: .; CDR3: CASSPKGGDEQFF; DNA: TGTGCCAGCAGCCCCAAGGGGGGGGATGAGCAGTTCTTC
V: TRBV15; J: TRBJ2-1; size: .; D: TRBD1; CDR3: CATSRDGEHTGEGPYNEQFF; DNA: TGTGCCACCAGCAGAGACGGGGAACATACAGGGGAAGGACCCTACAATGAGCAGTTCTTC
V: TRBV7-6; J: TRBJ2-5; size: .; D: TRBD1; CDR3: CASSREQGPGETQYF; DNA: TGTGCCAGCAGCCGGGAACAGGGGCCTGGGGAGACCCAGTACTTC
V: TRBV6-2/TRBV6-3; J: TRBJ1-4; size: .; D: .; CDR3: CASSYSVAATTNEKLFF; DNA: TGTGCCAGCAGTTACTCAGTAGCGGCCACAACTAATGAAAAACTGTTTTTT
V: TRBV13; J: TRBJ1-1; size: .; D: TRBD1; CDR3: CASSLGRYAGGTEAFF; DNA: TGTGCCAGCAGCTTAGGCCGTTATGCAGGGGGCACTGAAGCTTTCTTT
V: TRBV6-7; J: TRBJ2-1; size: once; D: TRBD1; CDR3: CASSFLLGQPFCNEQFF; DNA: TGTGCCAGCAGTTTCCTCCTGGGACAGCCTTTTTGCAATGAGCAGTTCTTC